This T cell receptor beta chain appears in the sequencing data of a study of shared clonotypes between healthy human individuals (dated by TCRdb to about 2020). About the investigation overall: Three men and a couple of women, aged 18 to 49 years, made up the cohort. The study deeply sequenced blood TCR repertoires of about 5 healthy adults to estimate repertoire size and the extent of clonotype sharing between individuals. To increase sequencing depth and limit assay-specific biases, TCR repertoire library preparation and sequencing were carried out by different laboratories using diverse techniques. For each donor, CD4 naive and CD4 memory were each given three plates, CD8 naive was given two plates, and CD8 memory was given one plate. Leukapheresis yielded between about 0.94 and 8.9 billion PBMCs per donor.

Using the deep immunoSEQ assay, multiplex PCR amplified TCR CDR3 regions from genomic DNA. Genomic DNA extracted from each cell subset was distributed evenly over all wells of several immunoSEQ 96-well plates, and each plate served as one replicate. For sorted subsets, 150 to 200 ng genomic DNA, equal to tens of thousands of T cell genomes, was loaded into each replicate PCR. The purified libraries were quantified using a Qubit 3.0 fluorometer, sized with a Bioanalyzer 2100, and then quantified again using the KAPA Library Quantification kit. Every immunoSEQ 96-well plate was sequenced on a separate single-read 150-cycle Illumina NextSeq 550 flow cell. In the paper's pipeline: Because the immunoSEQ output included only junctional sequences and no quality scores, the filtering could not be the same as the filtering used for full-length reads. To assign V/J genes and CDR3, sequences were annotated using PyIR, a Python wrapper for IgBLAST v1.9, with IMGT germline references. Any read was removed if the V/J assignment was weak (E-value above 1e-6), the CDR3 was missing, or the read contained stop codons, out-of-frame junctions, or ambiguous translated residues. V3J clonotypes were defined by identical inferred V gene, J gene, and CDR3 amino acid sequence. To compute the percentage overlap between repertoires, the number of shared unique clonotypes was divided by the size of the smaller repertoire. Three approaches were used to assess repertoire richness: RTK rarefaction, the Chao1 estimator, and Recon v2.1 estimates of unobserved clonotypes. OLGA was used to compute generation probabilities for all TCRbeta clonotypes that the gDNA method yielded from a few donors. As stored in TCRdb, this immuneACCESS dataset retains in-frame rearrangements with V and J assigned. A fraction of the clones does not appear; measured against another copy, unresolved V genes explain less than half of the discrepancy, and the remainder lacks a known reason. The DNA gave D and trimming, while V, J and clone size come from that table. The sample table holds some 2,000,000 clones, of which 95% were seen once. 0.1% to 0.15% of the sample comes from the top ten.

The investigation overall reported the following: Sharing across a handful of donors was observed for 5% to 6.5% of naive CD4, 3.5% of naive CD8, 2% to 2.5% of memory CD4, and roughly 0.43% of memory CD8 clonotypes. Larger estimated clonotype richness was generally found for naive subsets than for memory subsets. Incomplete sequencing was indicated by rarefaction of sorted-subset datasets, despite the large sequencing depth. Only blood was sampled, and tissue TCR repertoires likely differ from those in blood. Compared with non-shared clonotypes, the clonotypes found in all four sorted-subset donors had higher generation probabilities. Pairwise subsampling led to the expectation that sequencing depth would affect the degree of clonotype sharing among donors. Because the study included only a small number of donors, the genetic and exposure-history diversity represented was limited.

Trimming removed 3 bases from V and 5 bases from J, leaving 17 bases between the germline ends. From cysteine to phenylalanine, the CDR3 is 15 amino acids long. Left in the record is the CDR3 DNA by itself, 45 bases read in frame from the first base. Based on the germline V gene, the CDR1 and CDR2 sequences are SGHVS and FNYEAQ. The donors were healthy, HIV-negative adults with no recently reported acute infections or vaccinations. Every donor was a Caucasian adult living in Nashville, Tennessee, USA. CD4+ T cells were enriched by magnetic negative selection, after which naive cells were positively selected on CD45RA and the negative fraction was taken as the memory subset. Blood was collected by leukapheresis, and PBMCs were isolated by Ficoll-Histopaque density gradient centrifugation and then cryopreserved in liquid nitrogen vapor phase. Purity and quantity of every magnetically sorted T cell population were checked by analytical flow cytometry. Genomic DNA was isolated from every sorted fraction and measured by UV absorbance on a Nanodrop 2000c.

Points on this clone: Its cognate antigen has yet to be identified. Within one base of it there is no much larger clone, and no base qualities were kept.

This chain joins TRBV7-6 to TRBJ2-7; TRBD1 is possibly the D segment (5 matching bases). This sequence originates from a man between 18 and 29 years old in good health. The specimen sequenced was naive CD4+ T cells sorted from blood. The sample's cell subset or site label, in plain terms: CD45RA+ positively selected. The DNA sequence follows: TGTGCCAGCAGCTTGACCTCAGACAGTCACCACGAGCAGTACTTC. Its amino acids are CASSLTSDSHHEQYF.